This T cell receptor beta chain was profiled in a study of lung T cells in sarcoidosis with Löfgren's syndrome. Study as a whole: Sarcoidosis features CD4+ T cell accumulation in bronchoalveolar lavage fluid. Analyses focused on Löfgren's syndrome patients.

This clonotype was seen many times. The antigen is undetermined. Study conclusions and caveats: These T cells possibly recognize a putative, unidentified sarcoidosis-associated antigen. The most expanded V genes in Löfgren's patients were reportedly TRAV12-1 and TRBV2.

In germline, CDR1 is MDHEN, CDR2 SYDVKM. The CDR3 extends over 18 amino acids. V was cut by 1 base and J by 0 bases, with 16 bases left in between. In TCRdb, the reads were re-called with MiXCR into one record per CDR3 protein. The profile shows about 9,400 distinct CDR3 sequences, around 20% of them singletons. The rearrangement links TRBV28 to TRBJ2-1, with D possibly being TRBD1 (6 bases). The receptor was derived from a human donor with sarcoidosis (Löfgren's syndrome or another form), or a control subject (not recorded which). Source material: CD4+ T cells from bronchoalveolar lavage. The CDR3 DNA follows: TGTGCCAGCAGTTTATTTGCTCAGGGGACCAGCTCCTACAATGAGCAGTTCTTC. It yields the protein CASSLFAQGTSSYNEQFF.